This TCR beta chain was recorded in a study of naive and memory T cell subsets. This clonotype appeared many times. Its antigen is currently unknown. The beta constant-region primer was an equimolar mix of two oligonucleotides covering TRBC1 and TRBC2. TCRdb re-called the UMI-ligation and nested PCR reads with MiXCR, one entry per CDR3 protein. In the table there are approximately 85,000 distinct CDR3 sequences, around 6.5% of which are singletons. Four subsets defined by CD45RA and CD27 were sorted after CD3, CD4, CD8 and live/dead staining. V shed 2 bases, J shed 6 bases, and the junction held 5 bases outside the gene matches. CDR3 size: 14 residues. Study results and limitations: Over 90% of naive TCR sequences appeared only once after error correction, unlike memory subsets.

The V gene is TRBV12-3 or TRBV12-4, the J gene TRBJ2-7; 9 bases fit TRBD1. The origin of this receptor is a human donor in good health. The sequenced material came from central memory CD4+ T cells from blood. This chain's CDR3 is CASSLMGQGREQYF. CDR3 DNA: TGTGCCAGCAGTTTAATGGGACAGGGTCGCGAGCAGTACTTC.